This T cell receptor (beta chain) was sequenced in a study of cytomegalovirus exposure and HLA in healthy donors. Losses at the gene ends were 6 bases for V and 8 bases for J; bases not matched to a gene: 3. This CDR3 has 11 residues. CDR1 is LNHDA and CDR2 is SQIVND in the germline V gene (reference sequence). It was with 60 Vbeta and 13 Jbeta primers that the PCR ran. TCRdb keeps only in-frame clones here, not all; method: immunoSEQ multiplex PCR. The data show tens of thousands of clones, 70% to 80% seen once. Of note for this clone: The antigen is not known.

Study-wide points: An observed cluster of highly shared sequence variants was recorded as a likely sequencing artifact. Trimming of TCR beta V- and J-genes showed a link, identified in a later analysis, to a missense DCLRE1C variant.

Input material: PBMCs. The chain has TRBV19 and TRBJ1-1; TRBD1 aligns across 7 bases. The origin of this receptor is a man between 25 and 39 years old in good health and CMV-seronegative. CDR3 residues: CASSRTGEAFF. The CDR3 DNA reads TGTGCCAGTAGCAGGACAGGAGAAGCTTTCTTT.